This entry features one T cell receptor (beta chain) sequence. Its specificity is unknown. The CDR3 spans 15 residues. The junction had 2 bases not matched to a gene; V was cut back by 2 bases and J by 3 bases. Germline V gene data show CDR1 as MNHEY and CDR2 as SMNVEV (reference sequence). The sample originates from a study of T cells in tuberculosis. Study results and limitations: Smaller alpha distances in active tuberculosis partly reflected shorter CDR3-alpha lengths.

Specified time point: new active TB diagnosis, blood taken before or within 7 days of starting treatment. Assay: immunoSEQ multiplex PCR; the TCRdb copy retains only in-frame clones and omits some. Here the sample spans about 34,000 clones, approximately 93% being singletons. Sequencing used PBMCs, obtained at tuberculosis diagnosis. This sequence joins TRBV27 and TRBJ2-7; 12 bases are a match to TRBD1. The sequence derives from an adult with tuberculosis. This CDR3 reads CASSLRDRGLYEQYF. The DNA of the CDR3 is TGTGCCAGCAGTTTAAGGGACAGGGGGCTCTACGAGCAGTACTTC.